This TCR beta chain is from a study of T-cell reconstitution after alpha-beta-depleted transplantation in children. Unique molecular identifiers tagged the TCRbeta library. Each CDR3 protein is one row after TCRdb ran MiXCR on the PCR reads. The table has approximately 400,000 distinct CDR3 sequences, 9.5% to 13% seen once. CDR3 size: 13 residues. The germline V gene encodes CDR1 MGHRA and CDR2 YSYEKL. The V and J ends lost 2 bases and 2 bases respectively, with 6 bases between them. This clonotype was picked up many times. This clonotype was obtained from a human donor who donated a stem cell graft to a child with acute myeloid leukemia. Material: PBMCs from the stem cell graft donor, obtained from the stem cell graft. The V call is TRBV4-1, the J call TRBJ2-5; D not certain. The CDR3 region has the DNA TGCGCCAGCAGCCAATTGGGTCAAGAGACCCAGTACTTC. This gives the protein CASSQLGQETQYF.